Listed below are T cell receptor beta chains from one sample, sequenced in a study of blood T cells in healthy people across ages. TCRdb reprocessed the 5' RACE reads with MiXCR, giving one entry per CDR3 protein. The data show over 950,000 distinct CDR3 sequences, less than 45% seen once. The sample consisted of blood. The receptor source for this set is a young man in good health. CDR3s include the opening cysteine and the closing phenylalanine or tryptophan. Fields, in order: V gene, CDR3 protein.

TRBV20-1 CSASARQETQYF
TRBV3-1 CASSPETNSKTQYF
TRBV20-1 CSASGTRLAQYF
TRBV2 CASRTVRGNIQYF
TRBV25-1 CASSLGWNEKLFF
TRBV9 CASSRQGPWLGEKLFF
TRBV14 CASSPIHGQVNYGYTF
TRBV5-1 CASSRSTGGDTEAFF
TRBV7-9 CASSLESATGEQFF
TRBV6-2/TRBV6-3 CASTAAGTLETQFF
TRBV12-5 CASGSARPADGMGYEQYF
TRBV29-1 CSVELADYEQYF
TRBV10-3 CAISEPGQGGYGYTF
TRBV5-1 CASSLSQGDGDTQYF
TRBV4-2 CASSQDSKQAAYNSPLHF
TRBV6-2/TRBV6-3 CASSPSYSGNEQFF
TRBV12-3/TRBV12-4 CASSLAEGRHTYEQYF
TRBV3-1 CASSQRIQNTGELFF
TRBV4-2 CASSQDLAGYYNEQFF
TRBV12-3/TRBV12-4 CAAGGGNTEAFF
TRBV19 CASSVSTNSYEQYF
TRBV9 CASSETRTADYGYTF
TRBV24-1 CATSDLDGNYGYTF